This paragraph covers one TCR beta chain sequence. No antigen is known for it. This entry is derived from a study of identical twins. Germline V gene lookup returns CDR1 ENHRY and CDR2 SYGVKD. V lost 3 bases and J lost 0; bases outside the gene matches: 10. The CDR3 has 20 residues. Study conclusions and caveats: There were fewer insertions in abundant cord blood beta clonotypes, but memory repertoires showed no such pattern. Twin-shared out-of-frame alpha sequences showed excess low generation probability.

From the 5' RACE reads, TCRdb called clonotypes with MiXCR, one entry per CDR3 protein. Of roughly 1.6 million distinct CDR3 sequences listed, under 35% are singletons. The chain employs TRBV10-3 and TRBJ2-1, with 14 nucleotides matching TRBD2. The TCR originated in a newborn girl in good health. The source material was cord blood. CDR3 amino acids: CAISERLGLAGAPSYNEQFF. The DNA of the CDR3 is TGTGCCATCAGTGAACGTTTGGGACTAGCGGGGGCCCCCTCCTACAATGAGCAGTTCTTC.